The 18 T cell receptor beta chains below come from one sample, sequenced in a study of CD8 T cells in Susac syndrome. Reverse transcription of roughly 0.5 to 1 ug RNA was carried out with random hexamers. TCRdb reanalysed the immunoSEQ multiplex PCR reads using MiXCR and keeps one entry per CDR3 protein. The sample gives roughly 200,000 distinct CDR3 sequences, 95% of which show up once; around 0.076% is in the top ten. Sequenced: CD4+ T cells from PBMCs. The receptors originated from a human donor with multiple sclerosis.

V usage is TRBV3-1 and J usage is TRBJ2-1; the match to TRBD1 covers 7 bases. Per germline, CDR1 LGHDT and CDR2 YNNKEL (reference sequence). V lost 11 bases, J lost 5 bases, and 18 bases stayed unmatched. The length of the CDR3 is 16 residues. The CDR3 reads CASSAVQGQSHNEQFF. In nucleotides, the CDR3 is TGTGCCTCCTCGGCGGTTCAGGGACAGTCCCACAATGAGCAGTTCTTC.

The chain couples TRBV5-6 to TRBJ1-5, with 7 bases that match TRBD1. J was trimmed by 0 bases and V by 4 bases; bases with no gene match: 7. The CDR3 is made up of 16 amino acids. Germline CDR1 reads SGHDT; CDR2 reads YYEEEE. Here the CDR3 DNA reads TGTGCCAGCAGCCGGGGACAGATATATAGCAATCAGCCCCAGCATTTT. Its translation: CASSRGQIYSNQPQHF.

The count of this clonotype is one. This rearrangement joins TRBV30 to TRBJ1-5, with D uncertain. Germline CDR1 GTSNPN, CDR2 SVGIG (reference sequence). This CDR3 comprises 13 residues. V was pared by 2 bases and J by 7 bases, with 12 bases between. CDR3 DNA: TGTGCCTGGAGTTCATTGTCTAGGCAGCCCCAGCATTTT. Protein: CAWSSLSRQPQHF.

CDR3 nucleotides: TGTGCCAGCAGCCAAGGAGGAGAGGTAACTGAAGCTTTCTTT. This sequence encodes CASSQGGEVTEAFF. The chain couples TRBV3-1 to TRBJ1-1; D gene uncertain. The CDR3 contains 14 residues. Germline V gene sequence: CDR1 LGHDT, CDR2 YNNKEL (reference sequence). With 1 base removed from V and 5 bases from J, the gap between germline ends came to 11 bases.

The chain couples TRBV7-2 to TRBJ1-1, with D possibly matching TRBD1 (6 bases). Germline CDR1 and CDR2: SGHTA and FQGNSA. This CDR3 region has 14 residues. V gave up 8 bases and J gave up 1 base, with 14 bases separating them. The DNA of the CDR3 is TGTGCCAGCGATTGGGGGGCAGGGAACACTGAAGCTTTCTTT. Translating gives CASDWGAGNTEAFF.

V gene TRBV29-1 combines with J gene TRBJ1-4; D might be TRBD1 (5 bases). The CDR3 is made up of 11 amino acids. Trimming cost V 4 bases and J 5 bases, with 5 bases left between them. Germline values: CDR1 SQVTM, CDR2 ANQGSEA. The CDR3 sequence: CSVGGNEKLFF. The CDR3, as DNA: TGCAGCGTTGGGGGGAATGAAAAACTGTTTTTT.

This rearrangement joins TRBV3-1 to TRBJ2-1; 11 bases fit TRBD2. The V gene's germline CDR1 is LGHDT and CDR2 YNNKEL (reference sequence). The ends lost 1 base at V and 11 bases at J; junction bases unmatched: 4. The CDR3 is 14 residues long. CDR3 sequence (DNA): TGTGCCAGCAGCCAAGGGGCTAGCGGGGGGAAGCAGTTCTTC. This sequence encodes CASSQGASGGKQFF.

The V call is TRBV20-1, the J call TRBJ1-2, with a weak D call TRBD1 (5 bases). V gave up 3 bases and J gave up 4 bases, with 9 bases separating them. The CDR3 sequence is 12 residues long. Germline V lookup: CDR1 DFQATT, CDR2 SNEGSKA (reference sequence). The CDR3 sequence is CSASNGGYGYTF. DNA of the CDR3: TGCAGTGCTAGTAACGGGGGCTATGGCTACACCTTC.

This clonotype was detected only once. The V call is TRBV25-1, the J call TRBJ2-1; a weak D match, TRBD2 (5 bases). Germline V gene data show CDR1 as MGHDK and CDR2 as SYGVNS. This CDR3 is built from 15 residues. V gave up 3 bases and J gave up 1 base, with 10 bases separating them. The CDR3 nucleotides are TGTGCCAGCAGTGATGGACTGTTATCCTACAATGAGCAGTTCTTC. Translated, it gives CASSDGLLSYNEQFF. The complete variable domain, with remaining parts taken from reference TRBV25-1 and TRBJ2-1, reads EADIYQTPRYLVIGTGKKITLECSQTMGHDKMYWYQQDPGMELHLIHYSYGVNSTEKGDLSSESTVSRIRTEHFPLTLESARPSHTSQYLCASSDGLLSYNEQFFGPGTRLTVL.

The chain uses TRBV29-1 and TRBJ2-7; D may be TRBD2 (6 bases). This CDR3 is 11 amino acids long. V lost 7 bases, J lost 7 bases, and 14 bases lay in between. Germline V gene data show CDR1 as SQVTM and CDR2 as ANQGSEA. CDR3: CSALTGVEQYF. Here the CDR3 DNA reads TGCAGCGCCCTGACGGGGGTTGAGCAGTACTTC.

The rearrangement joins TRBV12-3 or TRBV12-4 to TRBJ1-1, with D perhaps TRBD1 (6 bases). Trimming removed 2 bases at V and 4 bases at J, with 8 bases between. This CDR3 is built from 13 residues. The CDR3 DNA sequence: TGTGCCAGCAGTTTAAGGGGGATCACTGAAGCTTTCTTT. As protein: CASSLRGITEAFF.

This clonotype appeared once. The gene calls are TRBV7-3 and TRBJ2-3, with D unclear. With 0 bases removed from V and 2 bases from J, the gap between germline ends came to 6 bases. The CDR3 contains 14 residues. Germline V gives CDR1 SGHTA, CDR2 FQGTGA. CDR3 nucleotides: TGTGCCAGCAGCTTAACGCAGACCACAGATACGCAGTATTTT. This encodes CASSLTQTTDTQYF.

The chain carries TRBV19 and TRBJ1-5, with unresolved D. Germline CDR1 LNHDA, CDR2 SQIVND (reference sequence). V was cut by 5 bases and J by 8 bases, with 7 bases left in between. The CDR3 extends over 11 amino acids. Here the CDR3 reads CASSAGEPQHF. DNA for the CDR3: TGTGCCAGTAGTGCCGGGGAGCCCCAGCATTTT.

This rearrangement joins TRBV20-1 to TRBJ1-6; 7 bases line up with TRBD1. Germline CDR1 reads DFQATT; CDR2 reads SNEGSKA (reference sequence). V gave up 2 bases and J gave up 5 bases; unmatched junction bases: 9. The CDR3 extends over 16 amino acids. CDR3 in amino acids: CSARSRQGLDNSPLHF. For the CDR3, the DNA is TGCAGTGCTAGAAGTCGACAGGGACTAGATAATTCACCCCTCCACTTT.

CDR3 nucleotide sequence: TGTGCCACCAGCAGAGGGGAGGGGGGGGCCGCAGATACGCAGTATTTT. It yields the protein CATSRGEGGAADTQYF. The chain recombines TRBV15 with TRBJ2-3, with a possible D match to TRBD2 (7 bases). From germline, CDR1 is LNHNV and CDR2 YYDKDF (reference sequence). The CDR3 loop spans 16 amino acids. V was clipped by 1 base and J by 4 bases, with 15 bases between them.

The chain carries TRBV9 and TRBJ2-7; 10 positions match TRBD1. The CDR3 is 15 residues long. From germline, CDR1 is SGDLS and CDR2 YYNGEE. V was clipped by 3 bases and J by 7 bases; unmatched bases: 10. This CDR3 is CASSGTGTGDGEQYF. The DNA of the CDR3 is TGTGCCAGCAGCGGGACCGGGACAGGGGATGGTGAGCAGTACTTC.

CDR3 bases: TGTGCCAGCAGGCAGACAGGGACGAACACTGAAGCTTTCTTT. Its translation: CASRQTGTNTEAFF. J is TRBJ1-1 and V is TRBV28; 7 nucleotides match TRBD1. The CDR3 runs to 14 residues. Germline V CDR1 and CDR2: MDHEN, SYDVKM. V gave up 6 bases and J gave up 1 base; unmatched junction bases: 5.

This chain uses TRBV12-5 with TRBJ1-5; 9 bases align to TRBD1. The germline gives CDR1 LGHNT, CDR2 FRNRAP. The CDR3 length is 15 residues. The V gene end was trimmed by 5 bases and the J gene end by 1 base; junction bases not matched to a gene: 3. DNA of the CDR3: TGTGCTAGTGGTGAAGGGACAGGGAGCAATCAGCCCCAGCATTTT. Amino acids: CASGEGTGSNQPQHF.